A selection of T cell receptor beta chains follows, all from one sample in a study of blood T cell repertoires in COVID-19. Produced via immunoSEQ multiplex PCR; TCRdb's table is partial and in-frame only. The repertoire includes roughly 250,000 clones, about 87% of them detected once, and over 1% sits in the top ten. The material sequenced was PBMCs or T cells enriched from blood (not recorded which). The receptors originated from a woman aged 40 to 50 with acute COVID-19. Each CDR3 is given with its conserved first and last residue. Each record gives: clone size, J gene, D gene, V gene, CDR3 protein, CDR3 DNA. The D gene is left open where the match is weak. Size tells how often a clone was seen (once, few, many) or the class of an expanded clone, and some rows leave it out.

clone size: .
J gene: TRBJ1-1
D gene: .
V gene: TRBV21-1
CDR3 protein: CASSKSLQGRPADTEAFF
CDR3 DNA: TGTGCCAGCAGCAAAAGTTTACAGGGGCGACCAGCGGACACTGAAGCTTTCTTT

clone size: .
J gene: TRBJ2-2
D gene: .
V gene: TRBV24-1
CDR3 protein: CATSDLGQAGVPGELFF
CDR3 DNA: TGTGCCACCAGTGATTTGGGGCAGGCAGGGGTACCCGGGGAGCTGTTTTTT

clone size: .
J gene: TRBJ2-1
D gene: TRBD2
V gene: TRBV28
CDR3 protein: CASSSQAGGSYNEQFF
CDR3 DNA: TGTGCCAGCAGTTCCCAAGCGGGAGGGTCCTACAATGAGCAGTTCTTC

clone size: .
J gene: TRBJ1-6
D gene: TRBD1
V gene: TRBV30
CDR3 protein: CAWSAGGSATPLHF
CDR3 DNA: TGTGCCTGGAGTGCAGGGGGTTCTGCGACACCCCTCCACTTT

clone size: .
J gene: TRBJ2-1
D gene: TRBD2
V gene: TRBV7-3
CDR3 protein: CASSLTFQRGIYNEQFF
CDR3 DNA: TGTGCCAGCAGCTTAACGTTCCAGCGGGGTATTTACAATGAGCAGTTCTTC

clone size: .
J gene: TRBJ2-2
D gene: TRBD2
V gene: TRBV29-1
CDR3 protein: CSVEDLRLATGELFF
CDR3 DNA: TGCAGCGTTGAAGATTTGAGACTAGCGACCGGGGAGCTGTTTTTT

clone size: .
J gene: TRBJ2-5
D gene: .
V gene: TRBV9
CDR3 protein: CASSLRSQETQYF
CDR3 DNA: TGTGCCAGCAGCCTAAGATCACAAGAGACCCAGTACTTC

clone size: .
J gene: TRBJ2-5
D gene: .
V gene: TRBV10-3
CDR3 protein: CAISDLMRGSETQYF
CDR3 DNA: TGTGCCATCAGTGACTTAATGAGAGGGTCGGAGACCCAGTACTTC

clone size: .
J gene: TRBJ2-5
D gene: .
V gene: TRBV19
CDR3 protein: CASSSQRLGVGETQYF
CDR3 DNA: TGTGCCAGTAGTTCCCAGCGACTCGGGGTGGGAGAGACCCAGTACTTC

clone size: .
J gene: TRBJ1-5
D gene: .
V gene: TRBV15
CDR3 protein: CATRSQGMGNQPQHF
CDR3 DNA: TGTGCCACCAGGTCGCAGGGTATGGGCAATCAGCCCCAGCATTTT

clone size: .
J gene: TRBJ1-2
D gene: TRBD1
V gene: TRBV30
CDR3 protein: CAWSPGQGIYGYTF
CDR3 DNA: TGTGCCTGGAGTCCGGGACAGGGGATCTATGGCTACACCTTC

clone size: .
J gene: TRBJ1-1
D gene: .
V gene: TRBV6-5
CDR3 protein: CASSYEGRTEAFF
CDR3 DNA: TGTGCCAGCAGTTATGAGGGGAGGACTGAAGCTTTCTTT

clone size: .
J gene: TRBJ2-2
D gene: TRBD2
V gene: TRBV16
CDR3 protein: CASSLRGAGELFF
CDR3 DNA: TGTGCCAGCAGCCTACGGGGGGCCGGGGAGCTGTTTTTT

clone size: .
J gene: TRBJ2-1
D gene: TRBD2
V gene: TRBV19
CDR3 protein: CASSIDTVGGRVDEQFF
CDR3 DNA: TGTGCCAGTAGTATAGATACGGTTGGCGGGAGGGTCGATGAGCAGTTCTTC

clone size: .
J gene: TRBJ2-3
D gene: .
V gene: TRBV19
CDR3 protein: CASSIINQADTQYF
CDR3 DNA: TGTGCCAGTAGTATAATCAACCAGGCAGATACGCAGTATTTT

clone size: .
J gene: TRBJ1-6
D gene: .
V gene: TRBV5-6
CDR3 protein: CASSIRDSPLHF
CDR3 DNA: TGTGCCAGCAGTATCAGGGATTCACCCCTCCACTTT

clone size: .
J gene: TRBJ1-5
D gene: .
V gene: TRBV28
CDR3 protein: CASRKGGSNQPQHF
CDR3 DNA: TGTGCCAGCAGAAAGGGCGGGAGCAATCAGCCCCAGCATTTT

clone size: .
J gene: TRBJ2-1
D gene: TRBD2
V gene: TRBV5-1
CDR3 protein: CASSGTSGSGSYNEQFF
CDR3 DNA: TGCGCCAGCAGCGGGACTAGCGGGAGTGGCTCCTACAATGAGCAGTTCTTC

clone size: .
J gene: TRBJ1-2
D gene: TRBD1
V gene: TRBV7-9
CDR3 protein: CASSLGDRGIFGYTF
CDR3 DNA: TGTGCCAGCAGCTTAGGGGACAGGGGGATTTTTGGCTACACCTTC

clone size: .
J gene: TRBJ2-3
D gene: .
V gene: TRBV30
CDR3 protein: CAWSTGTSADTQYF
CDR3 DNA: TGTGCCTGGAGTACGGGGACTTCCGCTGATACGCAGTATTTT

clone size: few
J gene: TRBJ1-2
D gene: TRBD1
V gene: TRBV29-1
CDR3 protein: CSVERTEGAEGYTF
CDR3 DNA: TGCAGCGTTGAACGTACGGAGGGGGCTGAGGGCTACACCTTC

clone size: .
J gene: TRBJ2-1
D gene: TRBD2
V gene: TRBV30
CDR3 protein: CAWSVPDHSGRAYYNEQFF
CDR3 DNA: TGTGCCTGGAGTGTCCCGGATCATAGCGGGAGGGCGTACTACAATGAGCAGTTCTTC

clone size: .
J gene: TRBJ1-6
D gene: .
V gene: TRBV6-1
CDR3 protein: CASSASQYEGVGSPLHF
CDR3 DNA: TGTGCCAGCAGTGCATCTCAGTATGAGGGTGTGGGTTCACCCCTCCACTTT

clone size: .
J gene: TRBJ2-3
D gene: TRBD2
V gene: TRBV4-1
CDR3 protein: CASSQVLAGGTDTQYF
CDR3 DNA: TGCGCCAGCAGCCAAGTACTAGCGGGGGGCACAGATACGCAGTATTTT

clone size: .
J gene: TRBJ2-7
D gene: TRBD1
V gene: TRBV2
CDR3 protein: CASSINRGEQYF
CDR3 DNA: TGTGCCAGCAGCATAAACAGGGGCGAGCAGTACTTC

clone size: .
J gene: TRBJ2-3
D gene: TRBD2
V gene: TRBV10-3
CDR3 protein: CAISGLAGATDTQYF
CDR3 DNA: TGTGCCATCAGCGGACTAGCGGGAGCCACAGATACGCAGTATTTT

clone size: few
J gene: TRBJ2-2
D gene: .
V gene: TRBV7-3
CDR3 protein: CASSLQGTAGELFF
CDR3 DNA: TGTGCCAGCAGCTTACAGGGAACAGCCGGGGAGCTGTTTTTT

clone size: .
J gene: TRBJ2-7
D gene: .
V gene: TRBV19
CDR3 protein: CASSIQRGSDEQYF
CDR3 DNA: TGTGCCAGTAGTATACAGAGGGGGTCGGACGAGCAGTACTTC

clone size: .
J gene: TRBJ2-3
D gene: TRBD1
V gene: TRBV10-3
CDR3 protein: CAALQGQGLPSTDTQYF
CDR3 DNA: TGTGCCGCCCTTCAAGGACAGGGCCTTCCTAGCACAGATACGCAGTATTTT

clone size: .
J gene: TRBJ1-1
D gene: .
V gene: TRBV5-1
CDR3 protein: CASSLGLGVNTEAFF
CDR3 DNA: TGCGCCAGCAGCTTGGGGCTCGGGGTGAACACTGAAGCTTTCTTT

clone size: .
J gene: TRBJ1-2
D gene: TRBD1
V gene: TRBV24-1
CDR3 protein: CATSVPGTGKYTF
CDR3 DNA: TGTGCCACCAGTGTCCCCGGGACAGGGAAATACACCTTC

clone size: .
J gene: TRBJ1-3
D gene: .
V gene: TRBV11-2
CDR3 protein: CASSLLPSGNTIYF
CDR3 DNA: TGTGCCAGCAGCTTACTTCCGTCTGGAAACACCATATATTTT

clone size: .
J gene: TRBJ1-5
D gene: TRBD1
V gene: TRBV28
CDR3 protein: CASSLRQGSNQPQHF
CDR3 DNA: TGTGCCAGCAGTCTTAGACAGGGCAGCAATCAGCCCCAGCATTTT

clone size: .
J gene: TRBJ1-6
D gene: TRBD1
V gene: TRBV28
CDR3 protein: CASSPNRGQESGSPLHF
CDR3 DNA: TGTGCCAGCAGTCCAAACAGGGGGCAAGAATCGGGATCACCCCTCCACTTT

clone size: .
J gene: TRBJ2-5
D gene: .
V gene: TRBV7-2
CDR3 protein: CASSLNPAGTQETQYF
CDR3 DNA: TGTGCCAGCAGCTTAAATCCAGCGGGTACGCAAGAGACCCAGTACTTC

clone size: .
J gene: TRBJ1-2
D gene: .
V gene: TRBV7-9
CDR3 protein: CASSFMTHQINYGYTF
CDR3 DNA: TGTGCCAGCAGCTTCATGACTCATCAGATTAACTATGGCTACACCTTC

clone size: .
J gene: TRBJ1-4
D gene: .
V gene: TRBV28
CDR3 protein: CAIGDPEKLFF
CDR3 DNA: TGTGCCATCGGGGATCCCGAAAAACTGTTTTTT

clone size: .
J gene: TRBJ1-1
D gene: .
V gene: TRBV5-1
CDR3 protein: CASSRSPGALEAFF
CDR3 DNA: TGCGCCAGCAGCCGCAGCCCAGGCGCGCTTGAAGCTTTCTTT

clone size: .
J gene: TRBJ2-7
D gene: .
V gene: TRBV29-1
CDR3 protein: CSVIRSPQGTYEQYF
CDR3 DNA: TGCAGCGTCATAAGGAGCCCGCAGGGTACCTACGAGCAGTACTTC

clone size: .
J gene: TRBJ2-5
D gene: TRBD1
V gene: TRBV5-5
CDR3 protein: CASSPVGQAPRRNF
CDR3 DNA: TGTGCCAGCAGCCCGGTGGGACAGGCACCCCGAAGGAACTTC

clone size: .
J gene: TRBJ1-6
D gene: .
V gene: TRBV27
CDR3 protein: CASSLSSSLPLHF
CDR3 DNA: TGTGCCAGCAGTTTATCCTCAAGCCTCCCCCTCCACTTT

clone size: .
J gene: TRBJ2-2
D gene: .
V gene: TRBV30
CDR3 protein: CAWSPVGWQGGELFF
CDR3 DNA: TGTGCCTGGAGCCCCGTCGGGTGGCAGGGAGGGGAGCTGTTTTTT

clone size: .
J gene: TRBJ1-6
D gene: TRBD1
V gene: TRBV7-3
CDR3 protein: CASSLGQEGSPLHF
CDR3 DNA: TGTGCCAGCAGCTTAGGACAGGAGGGTTCACCCCTCCACTTT

clone size: .
J gene: TRBJ1-2
D gene: .
V gene: TRBV27
CDR3 protein: CASSITGSPNYGYTF
CDR3 DNA: TGTGCCAGCAGTATTACAGGGTCCCCTAACTATGGCTACACCTTC

clone size: .
J gene: TRBJ1-2
D gene: .
V gene: TRBV19
CDR3 protein: CASRDGRGLTAGYTF
CDR3 DNA: TGTGCCAGTAGGGACGGGAGAGGACTGACCGCGGGCTACACCTTC

clone size: .
J gene: TRBJ2-5
D gene: TRBD1
V gene: TRBV28
CDR3 protein: CAGLGQGEETQYF
CDR3 DNA: TGTGCCGGCTTAGGACAGGGTGAGGAGACCCAGTACTTC

clone size: .
J gene: TRBJ1-2
D gene: .
V gene: TRBV6-6
CDR3 protein: CALGRGEGYTF
CDR3 DNA: TGTGCCCTGGGGAGAGGTGAAGGCTACACCTTC

clone size: few
J gene: TRBJ1-2
D gene: .
V gene: TRBV3-1/TRBV3-2
CDR3 protein: CASSQDKGGYTF
CDR3 DNA: TGTGCCAGCAGCCAAGATAAGGGGGGCTACACCTTC

clone size: .
J gene: TRBJ1-4
D gene: TRBD1
V gene: TRBV25-1
CDR3 protein: CASSDLRGTGMKKLFF
CDR3 DNA: TGTGCCAGCAGTGATTTGAGGGGGACAGGGATGAAAAAACTGTTTTTT